Listed below are T cell receptor beta chains from one sample, sequenced in a study of monozygotic twins with inflammatory bowel disease. TCRdb re-called the 5' RACE reads and catalogs CDR3 proteins one per entry, DNA excluded. The data include around 150,000 distinct CDR3 sequences; the top ten clones carry 2.5% to 3%. Sequences were obtained from blood. Receptors originate from a human donor with ulcerative colitis or Crohn's disease, or a healthy co-twin of an affected twin (not recorded which). Each CDR3 is given with its conserved first and last residue.

>16|TRBV20-1|TRBJ2-7
CSARGTSGTSSYEQYF
>15|TRBV7-2|TRBJ2-5
CASSLIGGSPETQYF
>14|TRBV19|TRBJ2-1
CASSVTNRGNEQFF
>16|TRBV12-3/TRBV12-4|TRBJ2-2
CASSSPSGSITGELFF
>13|TRBV29-1|TRBJ2-7
CSVELTSAYEQYF
>12|TRBV6-1|TRBJ2-3
CASKLLGDTQYF
>13|TRBV5-1|TRBJ1-1
CASGFNRNTEAFF
>18|TRBV25-1|TRBJ1-2
CASSAQGQDNSWGYGYTF
>15|TRBV11-2|TRBJ1-1
CASRQDRRMNTEAFF
>17|TRBV5-1|TRBJ2-1
CASSWASGSHTTDEQFF
>14|TRBV20-1|TRBJ1-4
CCALQGVNNEKLFF
>16|TRBV5-1|TRBJ2-2
CASSLPTSGNTGELFF
>16|TRBV4-1|TRBJ2-2
CASSQDRLAGAGELFF
>16|TRBV5-1|TRBJ1-1
CASSLASPTGGTEAFF
>13|TRBV12-3/TRBV12-4|TRBJ2-1
CASSPLNYNEQFF
>15|TRBV7-2|TRBJ1-6
CASSSGTGINSPLHF
>13|TRBV24-1|TRBJ2-7
CATSEAGTYEQYF
>17|TRBV7-9|TRBJ1-2
CASSLGVRVGNLYGYTF
>16|TRBV27|TRBJ2-1
CASSPPGFRSYNEQFF
>16|TRBV21-1|TRBJ2-3
CASSPRALLSTDTQYF
>13|TRBV20-1|TRBJ2-1
CSAPSGRANEQFF
>17|TRBV24-1|TRBJ2-5
CATSDPRTSPYQETQYF
>11|TRBV30|TRBJ2-1
CAFWTYNEQFF
>17|TRBV5-1|TRBJ2-1
CASSFYTGTGAYNEQFF
>17|TRBV12-3/TRBV12-4|TRBJ1-3
CASTFRVGTGTGNTIYF
>15|TRBV27|TRBJ1-6
CASSLLDSYNSPLHF
>14|TRBV20-1|TRBJ2-4
CSASLRGRKNIQYF
>16|TRBV6-5|TRBJ2-1
CASSSIIRGSYNEQFF
>14|TRBV29-1|TRBJ2-7
CSVVAPTTPYEQYF
>13|TRBV9|TRBJ2-5
CASSGGWGKTQYF
>14|TRBV20-1|TRBJ2-7
CSARKDRGLYEQYF
>13|TRBV30|TRBJ1-2
CAWSPGGVHGYTF
>14|TRBV14|TRBJ2-5
CASTQGGTQETQYF
>15|TRBV10-1|TRBJ2-3
CASSDHRGLRDTQYF